These 20 T cell receptor beta chains originate from one sample sequenced in a study of OX40 agonist ivuxolimab in advanced cancers. Sequencing used immunoSEQ multiplex PCR; TCRdb keeps in-frame clones, though not all of them. Of 35,000 to 45,000 clones listed, 82% are singletons. The specimen was CD4+ or CD8+ T cells sorted from blood, collected in a trial of the OX40 agonist ivuxolimab. Source of these receptors: an adult with an advanced solid tumor such as melanoma, head and neck, liver or kidney cancer.

The chain is built from TRBV27 and TRBJ2-5; D is possibly TRBD2 (6 bases). The CDR3 totals 16 residues. CDR1 and CDR2 from the germline V gene are MNHEY and SMNVEV (reference sequence). Trimming left V 5 bases short and J 4 bases short, with 20 bases between. CDR3 sequence (DNA): TGTGCCAGCAGTCGCGGGACCCAGCTTGGGGGAGAGACCCAGTACTTC. It codes for CASSRGTQLGGETQYF.

This clone was found once. The V and J genes are TRBV18 and TRBJ2-1, with 10 nucleotides matching TRBD1. The CDR3 is 15 residues long. Trimming took 1 base from V and 7 from J; bases not matched to a gene: 4. CDR1 and CDR2 (germline): KGHSH, LQKENI. For the CDR3, the DNA is TGTGCCAGCTCACCACGACAGGGGGCGACTAATGAGCAGTTCTTC. It is translated as CASSPRQGATNEQFF.

This clone came up once. The chain has TRBV27 and TRBJ2-1, with TRBD1 identical over 9 bases. Germline values: CDR1 MNHEY, CDR2 SMNVEV (reference sequence). The CDR3 extends over 15 amino acids. Trimming took 3 bases from V and 9 from J; bases not matched to a gene: 9. CDR3 DNA: TGTGCCAGCAGTTTCACCGGGACAGGGAGGTTTGAGCAGTTCTTC. It yields the protein CASSFTGTGRFEQFF.

This chain links TRBV13 with TRBJ2-3; maybe TRBD2 (5 bases). V was cut by 1 base and J by 0 bases, with 11 bases left in between. This CDR3 region has 16 residues. Looked up from germline, CDR1 is PRHDT and CDR2 is FYEKMQ (reference sequence). The DNA for the CDR3 is TGTGCCAGCAGCTTAGTCCAAGCGGCTAGCACAGATACGCAGTATTTT. Translation: CASSLVQAASTDTQYF.

Only one count was recorded for this clone. The genes are TRBV6-1 and TRBJ1-1; a possible D gene is TRBD1 (5 bases). V was cut by 2 bases and J by 3 bases, with 13 bases left in between. CDR3 length: 15 amino acids. The germline V gene has CDR1 MNHNS and CDR2 SASEGT. CDR3 in DNA: TGTGCCAGCAGTGAAAGACAGCTTCGGGACACTGAAGCTTTCTTT. Translated, it gives CASSERQLRDTEAFF.

CDR3: CASSESEAGGRSSEAFF. In DNA, the CDR3 is TGTGCCAGCAGTGAATCAGAGGCAGGGGGTCGTTCTTCTGAAGCTTTCTTT. V is TRBV2 and J is TRBJ1-1, with 7 nucleotides matching TRBD1. The germline gives CDR1 SNHLY, CDR2 FYNNEI. The V and J ends lost 2 bases and 6 bases, in that order; junction bases with no gene match: 15. This CDR3 is 17 amino acids long.

This chain links TRBV19 with TRBJ1-1, with 8 bases lining up with TRBD1. The trim removed 6 bases at V and 6 bases at J, leaving 9 bases unmatched. This CDR3 comprises 14 residues. Germline V CDR1 and CDR2: LNHDA, SQIVND (reference sequence). Here the CDR3 DNA reads TGTGCCAGTAGCAGGGGGCGGGATTCCTCTGAAGCTTTCTTT. Its translation is CASSRGRDSSEAFF.

CDR3 sequence: CASSGKDGTVNYGYTF. The CDR3, as DNA: TGTGCCAGCAGCGGTAAGGATGGGACAGTTAACTATGGCTACACCTTC. The rearrangement links TRBV9 to TRBJ1-2; 7 nucleotides line up with TRBD1. The CDR3 sequence is 16 residues long. The germline V gene has CDR1 SGDLS and CDR2 YYNGEE. Trimming cost V 3 bases and J 1 base; bases outside gene matches: 9.

This rearrangement joins TRBV19 to TRBJ2-1; D perhaps matches TRBD2 (6 bases). Trimming left V 11 bases short and J 5 bases short, with 16 bases between. From germline, CDR1 is LNHDA and CDR2 SQIVND (reference sequence). CDR3 size: 13 residues. The DNA of the CDR3 is TGTGCCTCTGCCCTCGGGGGAAACAATGAGCAGTTCTTC. It translates to CASALGGNNEQFF.

This clone was detected only once. The chain couples TRBV18 to TRBJ2-7, with TRBD2 matching over 12 bases. Germline V gene lookup returns CDR1 KGHSH and CDR2 LQKENI. This CDR3 contains 19 residues. V lost 1 base to trimming and J lost 1 base; unmatched junction nucleotides: 11. The CDR3 coding sequence is TGTGCCAGCTCACCACGACGGTCTAGCGGGAGGGAACTATCCTACGAGCAGTACTTC. This translates into CASSPRRSSGRELSYEQYF.

This clone appeared a few times. The rearrangement links TRBV13 to TRBJ2-5; TRBD2 matches 8 bases. The V and J ends lost 0 bases and 5 bases, in that order; junction bases with no gene match: 5. CDR1 and CDR2 (germline): PRHDT, FYEKMQ (reference sequence). The CDR3 length is 15 residues. The CDR3 loop is CASSLGAGVGETQYF. The CDR3, as DNA: TGTGCCAGCAGCTTAGGAGCGGGAGTAGGGGAGACCCAGTACTTC.

CDR3 sequence: CASSEGVEPQHF. The CDR3 DNA is TGTGCCAGCAGTGAAGGAGTTGAGCCCCAGCATTTT. The chain joins TRBV6-1 to TRBJ1-5; D remains ambiguous. The germline V gene encodes CDR1 MNHNS and CDR2 SASEGT. The CDR3 contains 12 residues. V lost 1 base, J lost 8 bases, and 6 bases lay in between.

This rearrangement joins TRBV27 to TRBJ2-1, with 10 bases aligning to TRBD1. This CDR3 is 14 amino acids long. Germline trimming cut 5 bases from V and 6 bases from J; bases unmatched to any gene: 4. CDR1 is MNHEY and CDR2 is SMNVEV in the germline V gene (reference sequence). In nucleotides, the CDR3 is TGTGCCAGCAGTGCATGGACAGGGGGCAATGAGCAGTTCTTC. Its translation is CASSAWTGGNEQFF.

This chain links TRBV15 with TRBJ2-1, with no clear D. The CDR3 is made up of 13 amino acids. V shed 1 base and J shed 4 bases, with 5 bases lying between them. CDR1 is LNHNV, CDR2 YYDKDF, per germline (reference sequence). DNA for the CDR3: TGTGCCACCAGCAGAGCGATGTACAATGAGCAGTTCTTC. Amino acids: CATSRAMYNEQFF.

V usage is TRBV19 and J usage is TRBJ1-6, with D maybe TRBD1 (6 bases). V lost 7 bases and J lost 14, with 24 bases in between. Germline assignment: CDR1 LNHDA and CDR2 SQIVND (reference sequence). The CDR3 covers 15 residues. The CDR3 sequence is CASKVGDKVEGALHF. CDR3 coding DNA: TGTGCCAGTAAAGTTGGGGACAAGGTTGAGGGAGCCCTCCACTTT. The full variable domain, rest sourced from reference TRBV19 and TRBJ1-6, is DGGITQSPKYLFRKEGQNVTLSCEQNLNHDAMYWYRQDPGQGLRLIYYSQIVNDFQKGDIAEGYSVSREKKESFPLTVTSAQKNPTAFYLCASKVGDKVEGALHFGNGTRLTVT.

The chain uses TRBV9 and TRBJ1-2; 11 nucleotides match TRBD1. Germline V lookup: CDR1 SGDLS, CDR2 YYNGEE. Germline trimming cut 4 bases from V and 6 bases from J; bases unmatched to any gene: 11. The CDR3 consists of 16 residues. The CDR3 region is CASSLGQGALGNGYTF. The CDR3 DNA sequence: TGTGCCAGCAGCCTCGGACAGGGGGCGCTGGGGAATGGCTACACCTTC.

CDR3 DNA: TGTGCCAGCAGTGAAGTGACAGGAAGGGTTTACGAGCAGTACTTC. Encoded protein: CASSEVTGRVYEQYF. The gene calls are TRBV2 and TRBJ2-7, with D perhaps matching TRBD1 (6 bases). Germline V gene lookup returns CDR1 SNHLY and CDR2 FYNNEI. Deletions cut 1 base from V and 4 bases from J, with 14 bases between. This CDR3 region has 15 residues.

The V call is TRBV7-9, the J call TRBJ2-1; TRBD2 is a possible D gene (5 bases). V lost 8 bases and J lost 3, with 11 bases in between. The CDR3 loop spans 13 amino acids. CDR1 and CDR2 (germline): SEHNR, FQNEAQ (reference sequence). The CDR3 nucleotides are TGTGCCAGCTGGAACAGCGGCTACAATGAGCAGTTCTTC. The encoded protein is CASWNSGYNEQFF.

V is TRBV14 and J is TRBJ1-1; D not certain. Germline CDR1 and CDR2: SGHDN and FVKESK. The CDR3 spans 12 residues. The V gene lost 2 bases and the J gene lost 8 bases, with 9 bases spanning the gap. The CDR3 loop reads CASSQRRDEAFF. CDR3 sequence (DNA): TGTGCCAGCAGCCAACGGAGAGACGAAGCTTTCTTT.

This chain links TRBV7-9 with TRBJ2-3; either TRBD1 or TRBD2 may supply D (5 bases each). V gave up 4 bases and J gave up 1 base, with 12 bases separating them. The CDR3 is 15 residues long. Germline V lookup: CDR1 SEHNR, CDR2 FQNEAQ (reference sequence). CDR3 loop: CASSSGTRRTDTQYF. DNA of the CDR3: TGTGCCAGCAGCTCCGGGACCCGCCGCACAGATACGCAGTATTTT.